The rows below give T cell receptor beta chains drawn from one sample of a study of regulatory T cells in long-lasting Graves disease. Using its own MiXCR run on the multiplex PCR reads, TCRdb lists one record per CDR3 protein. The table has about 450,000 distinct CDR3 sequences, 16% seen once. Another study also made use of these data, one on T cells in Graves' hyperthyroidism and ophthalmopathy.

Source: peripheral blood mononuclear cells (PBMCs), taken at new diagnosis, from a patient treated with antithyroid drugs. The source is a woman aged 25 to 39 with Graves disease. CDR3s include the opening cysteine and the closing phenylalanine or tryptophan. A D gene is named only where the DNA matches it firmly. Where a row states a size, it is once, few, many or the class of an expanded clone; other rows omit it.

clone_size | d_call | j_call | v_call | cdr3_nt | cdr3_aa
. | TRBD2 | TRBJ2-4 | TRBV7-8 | TGCGCCAGCAGCCAAGAAGCAGCGGGGCGCTCCCCTCCAGGCAAAAACATTCAGTACTTC | CASSQEAAGRSPPGKNIQYF
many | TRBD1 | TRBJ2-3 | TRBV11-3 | TGTGCCAGCAGCCCCCGACAGGGTACGACAGATACGCAGTATTTT | CASSPRQGTTDTQYF
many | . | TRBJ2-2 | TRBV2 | TGTGCCAGCAGACTTGATACCGGGGAGCTGTTTTTT | CASRLDTGELFF
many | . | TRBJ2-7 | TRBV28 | TGTGCCTCCCGATGGGGTGGGGACGCCTACGAGCAGTACTTC | CASRWGGDAYEQYF
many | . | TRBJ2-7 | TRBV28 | TGTGCCAGCAGTTCCCGGGCAGTCGTAAAGTACGAGCAGTACTTC | CASSSRAVVKYEQYF
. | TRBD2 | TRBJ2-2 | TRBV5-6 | TGTGCCAGCAGCTTGGCTGGAGCGGGAGATTTCACCGGGGAGCTGTTTTTT | CASSLAGAGDFTGELFF
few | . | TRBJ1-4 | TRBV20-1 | TGCAGTGCTAGAGTTAGTACAGGTTGGCTCGATGAAAAACTGTTTTTT | CSARVSTGWLDEKLFF
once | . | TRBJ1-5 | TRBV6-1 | TGTGCCAGCAGTGAAGCTAGACTAGGGGGGCGAGGTCAGCCCCAGCATTTT | CASSEARLGGRGQPQHF
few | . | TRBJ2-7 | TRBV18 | TGTGCCAGCTCACTCCACGCGGCGGGCGGCGACGAGCAGTACTTC | CASSLHAAGGDEQYF
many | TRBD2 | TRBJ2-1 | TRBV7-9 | TGTGCCAGCAGCTTTGCGGGAGTCGGCTATGAGCAGTTCTTC | CASSFAGVGYEQFF
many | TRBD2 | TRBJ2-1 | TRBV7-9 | TGTGCCAGCAGCTTAGCGTTTAGCGGGAATGAGCAGTTCTTC | CASSLAFSGNEQFF
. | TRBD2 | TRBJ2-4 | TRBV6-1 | TGTGCCAGCAGTCAGACTAGCGGGAGATCCAAAAACATTCAGTACTTC | CASSQTSGRSKNIQYF
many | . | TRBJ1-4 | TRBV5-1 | TGCGCCAGCAGCTTGGAAGGCAGGGTTTACGATGAAAAACTGTTTTTT | CASSLEGRVYDEKLFF
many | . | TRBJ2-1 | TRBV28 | TGTGCCAGCATCAATGCTAGGAACAATGAGCAGTTCTTC | CASINARNNEQFF
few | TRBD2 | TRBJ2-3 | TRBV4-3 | TGCGCCAGCAGCCCTGCCCCCGTAGCGGGAGAACGCACAGATACGCAGTATTTT | CASSPAPVAGERTDTQYF
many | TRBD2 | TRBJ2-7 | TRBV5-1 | TGCGCCAGCAGCCCCCTGTTTAGCGGGAGGGCCCCCAAATACTTC | CASSPLFSGRAPKYF
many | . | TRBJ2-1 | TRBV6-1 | TGTGCCAGCAGTGAAATTGAGGGGGGTGAGCAGTTCTTC | CASSEIEGGEQFF
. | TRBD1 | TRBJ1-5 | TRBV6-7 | TGTGCCATTGTCGCCGGGACAGATAAGGTGGGCAATCAGCCCCAGCATTTT | CAIVAGTDKVGNQPQHF
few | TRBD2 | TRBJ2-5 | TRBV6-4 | TGTGCCATTGGGGGACTAGCGGGAGAAGAGACCCAGTACTTC | CAIGGLAGEETQYF
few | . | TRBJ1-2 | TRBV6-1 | TGTGCCAGCAGTGAAGATGAGGGGTTCTATGGCTACACCTTC | CASSEDEGFYGYTF
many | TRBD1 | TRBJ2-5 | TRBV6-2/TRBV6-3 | TGTGCCAGCAGTTTGGATCTATTCACCGGGACAGAGATCCAAGAGACCCAGTACTTC | CASSLDLFTGTEIQETQYF
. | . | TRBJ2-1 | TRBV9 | TGTGCCAGCAGCGCCCGGCGAGCGGGTGTCAACAATGAGCAGTTCTTC | CASSARRAGVNNEQFF
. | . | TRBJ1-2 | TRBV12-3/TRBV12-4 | TGTGCCAGCAGTCCGGGGGACGGGTATGGCTACACCTTC | CASSPGDGYGYTF
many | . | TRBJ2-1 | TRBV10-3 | TGTGCCATCAGTGATTCGCGGGAAGATAACGTAAATGAGCAGTTCTTC | CAISDSREDNVNEQFF
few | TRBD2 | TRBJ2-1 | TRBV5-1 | TGCGCCAGCAGGCGCCAGACTAGCGGGAGGGGCAATGAGCAGTTCTTC | CASRRQTSGRGNEQFF
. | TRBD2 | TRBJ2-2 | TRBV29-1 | TGCAGCGTTGAACTAGCGGGAGCGAACACCGGGGAGCTGTTTTTT | CSVELAGANTGELFF
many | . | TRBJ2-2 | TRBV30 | TGTGCCTGGAGTGCCCCTAGAGACATCGGGGAGCTGTTTTTT | CAWSAPRDIGELFF
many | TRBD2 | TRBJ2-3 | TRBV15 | TGTGCCACCAGCAGAGAGAACGGAGGACTAGCGTTTAGTACGCAGTATTTT | CATSRENGGLAFSTQYF
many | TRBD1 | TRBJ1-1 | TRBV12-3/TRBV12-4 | TGTGCCAGCACCTTTGGATCGACAGGGGGGGACACTGAAGCTTTCTTT | CASTFGSTGGDTEAFF
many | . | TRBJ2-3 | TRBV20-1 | TGCAGTGCCAGCATGCCTAGCGTAGATACGCAGTATTTT | CSASMPSVDTQYF
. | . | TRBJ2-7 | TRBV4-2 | TGTGCCAGCAGCCAGTTGGGGCAACCGAGCTCCTACGAGCAGTACTTC | CASSQLGQPSSYEQYF
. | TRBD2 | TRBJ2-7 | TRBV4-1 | TGCGCCAGCAGCCAAGAAGGGGGACTAGCGGGAGAGAGCTCCTACGAGCAGTACTTC | CASSQEGGLAGESSYEQYF
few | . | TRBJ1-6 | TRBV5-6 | TGTGCCAGCAGTCGGGACGTTGCGACCAATTCACCCCTCCACTTT | CASSRDVATNSPLHF
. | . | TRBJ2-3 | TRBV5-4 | TGTGCCAGCAGACGCGACCCTACAGATACGCAGTATTTT | CASRRDPTDTQYF
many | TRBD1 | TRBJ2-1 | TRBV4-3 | TGCGCCAGCAGCCAAGCGGGACAGTCGGGCGGCTACAATGAGCAGTTCTTC | CASSQAGQSGGYNEQFF
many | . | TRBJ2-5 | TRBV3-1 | TGTGCCAGCAGCCATGACAGAGAGACCCAGTACTTC | CASSHDRETQYF
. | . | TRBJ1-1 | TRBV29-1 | TGCAGCGTCGAGGGAGTGAACACTGAAGCTTTCTTT | CSVEGVNTEAFF
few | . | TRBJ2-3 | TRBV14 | TGTGCCAGCAGCCAAGCCCCGGGCTCAGATACGCAGTATTTT | CASSQAPGSDTQYF
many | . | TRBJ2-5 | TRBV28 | TGTGCCAGCAGTAAGCGTAGTGAGGCAGAGACCCAGTACTTC | CASSKRSEAETQYF
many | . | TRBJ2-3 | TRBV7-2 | TGTGCCAGCAGCTTAGCGGGATCCCGTGGGGGCACAGATACGCAGTATTTT | CASSLAGSRGGTDTQYF
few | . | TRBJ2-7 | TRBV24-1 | TGTGCCACCAGCGAAGGGGCTAGAATCGACGAGCAGTACTTC | CATSEGARIDEQYF
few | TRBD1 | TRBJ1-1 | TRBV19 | TGTGCCAGTTGGGACAGCGGAGGTACGTGGAACACTGAAGCTTTCTTT | CASWDSGGTWNTEAFF
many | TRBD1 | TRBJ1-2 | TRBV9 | TGTGCCAGCACCCGGGACAGCTTCTATGGCTACACCTTC | CASTRDSFYGYTF
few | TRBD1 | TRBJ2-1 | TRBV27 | TGTGCCAGCAGCCGGGACAGGGGGCGGAATGAGCAGTTCTTC | CASSRDRGRNEQFF
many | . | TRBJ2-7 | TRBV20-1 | TGCAGTGCTAGATACGGGCAGGCGGATGGGGCCTTTATTTTACCCCCTTACGAGCAGTACTTC | CSARYGQADGAFILPPYEQYF
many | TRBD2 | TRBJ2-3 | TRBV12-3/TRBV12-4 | TGTGCCAGCATTGGGGGGGGGGATACGCAGTATTTT | CASIGGGDTQYF
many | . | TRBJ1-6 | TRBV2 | TGTGCCACCCGAGCGGAGGGGAATTCACCCCTCCACTTT | CATRAEGNSPLHF
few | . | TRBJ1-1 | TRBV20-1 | TGCAGTGCTAAGTATCAGCCGAACACTGAAGCTTTCTTT | CSAKYQPNTEAFF
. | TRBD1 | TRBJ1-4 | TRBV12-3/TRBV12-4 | TGTGCCAGCAGTTCCGGACAGGGTAGTGAAAAACTGTTTTTT | CASSSGQGSEKLFF
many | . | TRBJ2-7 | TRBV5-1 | TGCGCCAGCAGCTTGGGTCCGGGTAACGAGCAGTACTTC | CASSLGPGNEQYF
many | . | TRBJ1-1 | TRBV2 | TGTGCCAGCAGTGAAAGTTTTATCACGAAGGGAGCTTTCTTT | CASSESFITKGAFF
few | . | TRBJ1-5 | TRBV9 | TGTGCCAGCACCTTAGGCCCCGACAATCAGCCCCAGCATTTT | CASTLGPDNQPQHF
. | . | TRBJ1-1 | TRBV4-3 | TGCGCCAGCAGCCAAGATCTATGGGTGGGTCAGGTGAACACTGAAGCTTTCTTT | CASSQDLWVGQVNTEAFF